This TCR beta chain was observed in a study of blood T cell repertoires in COVID-19. The V segment lost 1 base and the J segment 0 bases; nucleotides outside the gene matches: 2. Per the germline V gene, CDR1 is KGHDR and CDR2 is SFDVKD. The CDR3 sequence is 16 residues long. Under the authors' procedure: Scientists estimated how many nucleated cells there were by amplifying reference gene primers. Generated by immunoSEQ multiplex PCR, the TCRdb table keeps only in-frame clones and is missing some. That table furnishes V, J and clone size, whereas the DNA furnished D and trimming. The repertoire holds 200,000 to 250,000 clones, with around 90% as singletons.

The sequence was collected from a man aged 18 to 29 with active or convalescent COVID-19. The genes are TRBV24-1 and TRBJ2-1, with 7 bases aligning to TRBD2. Sequences were obtained from peripheral blood. The chain's CDR3 is CATSDFGGSSYNEQFF. Written as DNA, the CDR3 is TGTGCCACCAGTGATTTCGGCGGGAGCTCCTACAATGAGCAGTTCTTC.